This is a list of T cell receptor beta chains from one sample in a study of OX40 agonist ivuxolimab in advanced cancers. Clones were read by immunoSEQ multiplex PCR, and TCRdb kept only the in-frame ones, dropping some. The sample lists 55,000 to 65,000 clones, less than 85% seen once, with 3% to 4.5% in the top ten. Sequences were derived from CD4+ or CD8+ T cells sorted from blood, sampled in a trial of the OX40 agonist ivuxolimab. These receptors originate from an adult with an advanced solid tumor such as melanoma, head and neck, liver or kidney cancer. The CDR3 runs from the conserved cysteine through the conserved F or W. The D gene is left open where the match is weak. Rows may omit the clone size; those that give it use once, few, many or a size class.

j_call,clone_size,d_call,v_call,cdr3_aa,cdr3_nt
TRBJ2-1,-,TRBD2,TRBV28,CASSGLAGGNEQFF,TGTGCCAGCAGCGGACTAGCGGGGGGAAATGAGCAGTTCTTC
TRBJ2-3,few,TRBD2,TRBV29-1,CSVEGGGGTDTQYF,TGCAGCGTTGAAGGGGGCGGGGGGACAGATACGCAGTATTTT
TRBJ1-1,-,-,TRBV2,CASSERRTTEAFF,TGTGCCAGCAGTGAACGCAGGACCACTGAAGCTTTCTTT
TRBJ1-2,few,-,TRBV6-6,CASSFSGYTF,TGTGCCAGCAGTTTTAGTGGCTACACCTTC
TRBJ1-5,-,-,TRBV2,CASSDGTGYNQPQHF,TGTGCCAGCAGTGATGGAACGGGATACAATCAGCCCCAGCATTTT
TRBJ2-3,once,-,TRBV9,CASSVTGTSTDTQYF,TGTGCCAGCAGCGTTACAGGGACTAGCACAGATACGCAGTATTTT
TRBJ1-1,-,-,TRBV2,CASSRSGKTEAFF,TGTGCCAGCAGCCGCTCGGGGAAAACTGAAGCTTTCTTT
TRBJ1-6,-,-,TRBV7-9,CASSLGPRGYNSPLHF,TGTGCCAGCAGCTTAGGGCCCCGCGGATATAATTCACCCCTCCACTTT
TRBJ2-1,medium-sized,TRBD2,TRBV7-9,CASSLSTSGSRNEQFF,TGTGCCAGCAGCTTATCGACTAGCGGGAGTAGAAATGAGCAGTTCTTC
TRBJ2-7,-,-,TRBV19,CASSPTSGVPYEQYF,TGTGCCAGTAGTCCAACGTCAGGGGTACCCTACGAGCAGTACTTC
TRBJ2-6,-,-,TRBV15,CATSRALGANVLTF,TGTGCCACCAGCAGAGCTCTTGGGGCCAACGTCCTGACTTTC
TRBJ2-7,-,-,TRBV10-3,CAISDPSTGFYEQYF,TGTGCCATCAGTGACCCGAGTACAGGGTTTTACGAGCAGTACTTC
TRBJ2-3,-,TRBD1,TRBV5-6,CASSSSGTATDTQYF,TGTGCCAGCAGCTCCTCCGGGACAGCCACAGATACGCAGTATTTT
TRBJ2-1,-,-,TRBV30,CAWNQGVSYNEQFF,TGTGCCTGGAACCAAGGGGTAAGCTACAATGAGCAGTTCTTC
TRBJ2-7,once,-,TRBV11-2,CASSLEAGRIEQYF,TGTGCCAGCAGCTTAGAGGCGGGGCGGATCGAGCAGTACTTC
TRBJ2-1,-,TRBD1,TRBV30,CAWGTPGQGIYNEQFF,TGTGCCTGGGGCACGCCGGGACAGGGCATCTACAATGAGCAGTTCTTC
TRBJ2-7,-,TRBD2,TRBV7-3,CASSFLAGGFSEQYF,TGTGCCAGCAGCTTCCTAGCGGGGGGTTTCTCCGAGCAGTACTTC
TRBJ2-5,-,-,TRBV7-8,CASSLGDSPKWTQYF,TGTGCCAGCAGCTTAGGGGACTCCCCCAAGTGGACCCAGTACTTC
TRBJ2-5,-,TRBD1,TRBV10-2,CASSEPGQGRETQYF,TGCGCCAGCAGTGAGCCGGGACAGGGAAGGGAGACCCAGTACTTC
TRBJ1-1,-,-,TRBV18,CASSPPHIGPNTEAFF,TGTGCCAGCTCACCACCTCATATCGGGCCGAACACTGAAGCTTTCTTT
TRBJ1-3,-,-,TRBV7-8,CASSLGEDRSNTIYF,TGTGCCAGCAGCTTAGGAGAGGATCGCTCAAACACCATATATTTT
TRBJ2-7,-,TRBD1,TRBV6-1,CASSERTGPSYEQYF,TGTGCCAGCAGTGAAAGGACAGGGCCGAGCTACGAGCAGTACTTC
TRBJ2-1,-,TRBD2,TRBV5-1,CASSLGAGLAGGSEQFF,TGCGCCAGCAGCTTGGGGGCAGGACTAGCGGGAGGTTCGGAGCAGTTCTTC
TRBJ1-5,-,-,TRBV28,CASSSVGQGNQPQHF,TGTGCCAGCAGTTCGGTCGGGCAGGGCAATCAGCCCCAGCATTTT
TRBJ2-7,-,TRBD1,TRBV27,CASSSRGYSYEQYF,TGTGCCAGCAGTTCCAGGGGGTACTCCTACGAGCAGTACTTC
TRBJ2-3,-,-,TRBV7-2,CASSYSLQSSTDTQYF,TGTGCCAGCAGTTATAGTTTGCAGTCTAGCACAGATACGCAGTATTTT
TRBJ1-4,-,-,TRBV6-1,CASLNEKLFF,TGTGCCAGCCTCAATGAAAAACTGTTTTTT
TRBJ1-6,once,-,TRBV20-1,CSAGPAAPLHF,TGCAGTGCTGGACCTGCCGCACCCCTCCACTTT